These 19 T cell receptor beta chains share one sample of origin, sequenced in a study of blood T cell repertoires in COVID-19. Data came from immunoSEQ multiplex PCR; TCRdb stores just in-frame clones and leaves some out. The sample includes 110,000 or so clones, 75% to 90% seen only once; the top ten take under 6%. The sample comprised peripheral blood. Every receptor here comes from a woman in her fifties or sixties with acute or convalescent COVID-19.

The CDR3 spells CASRKGGVDQETQYF. For the CDR3, the DNA is TGTGCCAGCAGAAAAGGGGGGGTTGACCAAGAGACCCAGTACTTC. The rearrangement links TRBV2 to TRBJ2-5, with D tentatively TRBD2 (7 bases). CDR1 SNHLY and CDR2 FYNNEI come from the germline V gene. The CDR3 is made up of 15 amino acids. Trimming removed 6 bases at V and 0 bases at J, with 14 bases between.

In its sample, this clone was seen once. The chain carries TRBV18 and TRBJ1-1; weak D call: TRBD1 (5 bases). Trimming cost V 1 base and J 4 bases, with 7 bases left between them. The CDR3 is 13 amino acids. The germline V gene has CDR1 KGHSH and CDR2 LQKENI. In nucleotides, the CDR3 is TGTGCCAGCTCACCACAGGGGATCACTGAAGCTTTCTTT. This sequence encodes CASSPQGITEAFF.

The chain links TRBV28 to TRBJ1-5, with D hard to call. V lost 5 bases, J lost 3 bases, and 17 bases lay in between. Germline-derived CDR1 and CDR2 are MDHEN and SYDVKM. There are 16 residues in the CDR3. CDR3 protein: CASSPADVGVNQPQHF. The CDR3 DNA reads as TGTGCCAGCAGTCCGGCGGATGTCGGGGTCAATCAGCCCCAGCATTTT.

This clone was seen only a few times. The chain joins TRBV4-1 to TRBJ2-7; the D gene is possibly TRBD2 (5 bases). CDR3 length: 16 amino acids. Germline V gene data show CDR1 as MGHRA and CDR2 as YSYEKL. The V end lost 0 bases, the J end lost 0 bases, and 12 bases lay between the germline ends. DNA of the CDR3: TGCGCCAGCAGCCAAGAGAACGCGGGTGGCTCCTACGAGCAGTACTTC. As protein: CASSQENAGGSYEQYF.

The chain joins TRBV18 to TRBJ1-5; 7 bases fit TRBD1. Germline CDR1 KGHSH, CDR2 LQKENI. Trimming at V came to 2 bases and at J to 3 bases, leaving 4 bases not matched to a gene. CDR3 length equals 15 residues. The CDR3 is CASSPGDSPNQPQHF. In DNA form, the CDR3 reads TGTGCCAGCTCACCAGGGGACAGCCCCAATCAGCCCCAGCATTTT.

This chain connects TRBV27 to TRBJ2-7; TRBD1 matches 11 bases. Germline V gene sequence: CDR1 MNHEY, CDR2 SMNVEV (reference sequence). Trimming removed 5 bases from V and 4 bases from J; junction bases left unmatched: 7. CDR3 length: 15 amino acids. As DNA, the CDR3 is TGTGCCAGCAGTCCCTTCGGGACAGGGGGATACGAGCAGTACTTC. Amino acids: CASSPFGTGGYEQYF.

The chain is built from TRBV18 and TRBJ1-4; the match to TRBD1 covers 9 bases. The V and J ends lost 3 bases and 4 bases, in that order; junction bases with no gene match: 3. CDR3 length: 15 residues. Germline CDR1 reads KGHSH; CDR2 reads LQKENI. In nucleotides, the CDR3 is TGTGCCAGCTCACCCCGGACAGGGGATAATGAAAAACTGTTTTTT. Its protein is CASSPRTGDNEKLFF.

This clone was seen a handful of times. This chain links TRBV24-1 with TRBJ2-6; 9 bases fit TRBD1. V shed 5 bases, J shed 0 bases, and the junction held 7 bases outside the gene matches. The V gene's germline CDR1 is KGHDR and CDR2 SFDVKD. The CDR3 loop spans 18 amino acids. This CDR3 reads CATSAYRDRDSGANVLTF. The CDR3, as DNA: TGTGCCACCAGTGCTTACCGGGACAGGGACTCTGGGGCCAACGTCCTGACTTTC.

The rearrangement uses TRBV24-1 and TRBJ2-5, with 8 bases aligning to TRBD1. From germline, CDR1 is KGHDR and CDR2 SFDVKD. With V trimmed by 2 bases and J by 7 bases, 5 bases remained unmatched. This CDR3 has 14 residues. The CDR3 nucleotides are TGTGCCACCAGTGATTCCAGACAGGGGAGGACCCAGTACTTC. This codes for CATSDSRQGRTQYF.

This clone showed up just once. CDR3 sequence reads: CASSKTGAMNTEAFF. The CDR3 nucleotides read TGTGCCAGCAGCAAAACAGGGGCCATGAACACTGAAGCTTTCTTT. The gene calls are TRBV7-9 and TRBJ1-1, with 7 bases fitting TRBD1. With V trimmed by 5 bases and J by 0 bases, 6 bases remained unmatched. CDR3 length: 15 residues. The germline CDR1 and CDR2 sequences are SEHNR and FQNEAQ (reference sequence).

As DNA, the CDR3 is TGCGCCAGCAGCCAAGATAGGGGCAGGGGGGAGCTGTTTTTT. This encodes CASSQDRGRGELFF. The V gene is TRBV4-3, the J gene TRBJ2-2, with a weak D call TRBD1 (5 bases). The germline V gene has CDR1 LGHNA and CDR2 YSLEER. V lost 0 bases to trimming and J lost 8 bases, with 10 bases between them. The CDR3 covers 14 residues.

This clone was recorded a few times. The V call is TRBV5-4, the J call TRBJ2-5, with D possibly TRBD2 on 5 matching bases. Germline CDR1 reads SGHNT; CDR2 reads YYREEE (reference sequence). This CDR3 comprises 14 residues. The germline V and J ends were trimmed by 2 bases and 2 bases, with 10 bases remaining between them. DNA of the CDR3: TGTGCCAGCAGCTTAGGGAGCGAACAAGAGACCCAGTACTTC. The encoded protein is CASSLGSEQETQYF. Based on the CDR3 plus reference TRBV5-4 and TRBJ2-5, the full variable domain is ETGVTQSPTHLIKTRGQQVTLRCSSQSGHNTVSWYQQALGQGPQFIFQYYREEENGRGNFPPRFSGLQFPNYSSELNVNALELDDSALYLCASSLGSEQETQYFGPGTRLLVL.

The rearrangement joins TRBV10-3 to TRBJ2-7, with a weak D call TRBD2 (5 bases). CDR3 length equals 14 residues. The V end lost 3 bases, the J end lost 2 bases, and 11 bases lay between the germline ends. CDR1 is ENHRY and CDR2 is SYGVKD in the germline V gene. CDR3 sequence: CAISEEGPPYEQYF. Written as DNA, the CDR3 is TGTGCCATCAGTGAAGAGGGTCCCCCCTACGAGCAGTACTTC.

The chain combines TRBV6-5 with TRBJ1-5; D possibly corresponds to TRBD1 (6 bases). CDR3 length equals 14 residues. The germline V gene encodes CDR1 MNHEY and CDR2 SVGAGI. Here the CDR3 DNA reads TGTGTACTATTTACCGCTGGGGGCGACCAGCCCCAGCATTTT. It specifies CVLFTAGGDQPQHF.

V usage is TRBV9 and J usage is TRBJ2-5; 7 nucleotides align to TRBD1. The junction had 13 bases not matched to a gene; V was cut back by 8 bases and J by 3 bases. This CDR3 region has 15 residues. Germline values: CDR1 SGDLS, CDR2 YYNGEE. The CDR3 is CASVKNRGAKETQYF. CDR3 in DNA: TGTGCCAGTGTCAAGAACAGGGGTGCGAAAGAGACCCAGTACTTC.

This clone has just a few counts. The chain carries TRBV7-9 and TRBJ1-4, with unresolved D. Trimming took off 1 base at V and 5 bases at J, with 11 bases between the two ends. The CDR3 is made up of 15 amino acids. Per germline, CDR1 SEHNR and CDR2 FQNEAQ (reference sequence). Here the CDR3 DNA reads TGTGCCAGCAGCTTAGGCGGGGAAGGAAATGAAAAACTGTTTTTT. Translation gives CASSLGGEGNEKLFF.

In DNA form, the CDR3 reads TGTGCCAGCAGCTCTAGCGGGAGGGCAGGAGAGACCCAGTACTTC. Its protein product is CASSSSGRAGETQYF. V and J are TRBV5-8 and TRBJ2-5, with 12 nucleotides matching TRBD2. Losses at the gene ends were 3 bases for V and 4 bases for J; bases not matched to a gene: 4. The germline V gene has CDR1 SGHTS and CDR2 YDEGEE. The CDR3 length is 15 residues.

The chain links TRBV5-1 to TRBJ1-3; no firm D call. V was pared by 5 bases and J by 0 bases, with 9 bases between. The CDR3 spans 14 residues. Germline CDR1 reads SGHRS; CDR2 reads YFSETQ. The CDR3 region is CASRSTISGNTIYF. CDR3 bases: TGCGCCAGCAGGTCGACAATCTCTGGAAACACCATATATTTT.

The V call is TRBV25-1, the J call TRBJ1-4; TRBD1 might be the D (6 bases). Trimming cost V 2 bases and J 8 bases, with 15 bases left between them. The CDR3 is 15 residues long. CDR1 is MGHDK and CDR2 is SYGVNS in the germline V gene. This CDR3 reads CASSELGARREKLFF. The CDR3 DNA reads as TGTGCCAGCAGTGAACTGGGGGCCAGGAGGGAAAAACTGTTTTTT.